Sequencing of this T cell receptor beta chain was carried out in a study of PD-1 blockade in classical Hodgkin lymphoma. Measured with immunoSEQ multiplex PCR; TCRdb has only the in-frame clones, and not every one. Seen here are some 19,000 clones, around 79% observed once, and the top ten hold around 2.4%. The count of this clone is one. The antigen remains unidentified. Trimming took off 1 base at V and 4 bases at J, with 17 bases between the two ends. The CDR3 loop spans 17 amino acids. CDR1 and CDR2 from the germline V gene are SGHVS and FQNEAQ. The study's findings and limits: Baseline diversity was lower in partial responders and progressors than complete responders. The causes of the repertoire differences, possibly disease activity or prior therapy, remain undefined. Unlike CD8+ TCR diversity, which did not rise significantly by C4D1, CD4+ TCR diversity did.

Time point of the sample: cycle 4 day 1 (C4D1), after 5 to 7 weeks of nivolumab. Each patient relapsed following autologous stem cell transplantation, and prior brentuximab vedotin exposure differed. Negative selection with magnetic separation was used to purify CD4+ T cells from thawed PBMCs. The source material was CD4+ T cells from blood, sampled before the fourth cycle of nivolumab. This receptor was obtained from a human donor with classical Hodgkin lymphoma. The rearrangement joins TRBV7-8 to TRBJ1-5; D gene unclear. The CDR3 DNA follows: TGTGCCAGCAGCTTAGTGGGGAGGCGCCAAGTTAATCAGCCCCAGCATTTT. Translating gives CASSLVGRRQVNQPQHF.